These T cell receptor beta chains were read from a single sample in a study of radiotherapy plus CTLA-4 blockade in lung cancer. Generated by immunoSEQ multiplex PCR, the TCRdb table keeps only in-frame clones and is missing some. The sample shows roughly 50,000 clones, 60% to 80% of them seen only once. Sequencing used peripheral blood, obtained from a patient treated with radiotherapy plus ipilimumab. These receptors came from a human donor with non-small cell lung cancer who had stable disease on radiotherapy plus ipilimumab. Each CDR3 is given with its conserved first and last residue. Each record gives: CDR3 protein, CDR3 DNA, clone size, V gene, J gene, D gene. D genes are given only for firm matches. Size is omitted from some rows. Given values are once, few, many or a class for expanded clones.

CDR3: CASSLLSGGVHNEQFF
DNA: TGTGCCAGCAGTTTACTTAGCGGGGGGGTCCACAATGAGCAGTTCTTC
size: NA
V: TRBV6-5
J: TRBJ2-1
D: TRBD2

CDR3: CASRITPSTDTQYF
DNA: TGTGCCAGCAGGATCACCCCTAGCACAGATACGCAGTATTTT
size: NA
V: TRBV7-6
J: TRBJ2-3
D: NA

CDR3: CASSIQRASNQPQHF
DNA: TGTGCCAGTAGTATACAGAGGGCAAGCAATCAGCCCCAGCATTTT
size: NA
V: TRBV19
J: TRBJ1-5
D: NA

CDR3: CATSRDQGTATNEKLFF
DNA: TGTGCCACCAGCAGAGATCAGGGGACCGCAACTAATGAAAAACTGTTTTTT
size: once
V: TRBV15
J: TRBJ1-4
D: NA

CDR3: CAWSVSRVTYEQYF
DNA: TGTGCCTGGAGTGTAAGTCGGGTTACCTACGAGCAGTACTTC
size: NA
V: TRBV30
J: TRBJ2-7
D: NA

CDR3: CASSLWGRTLKETQYF
DNA: TGTGCCAGCAGCTTATGGGGAAGGACCTTAAAAGAGACCCAGTACTTC
size: NA
V: TRBV7-9
J: TRBJ2-5
D: NA

CDR3: CASSLDLTGVGKNIQYF
DNA: TGTGCCAGCAGCCTGGATCTGACAGGGGTAGGCAAAAACATTCAGTACTTC
size: NA
V: TRBV11-2
J: TRBJ2-4
D: TRBD1

CDR3: CASSVPDRGDEKLFF
DNA: TGTGCCAGCAGTGTCCCGGACAGGGGGGATGAAAAACTGTTTTTT
size: NA
V: TRBV25-1
J: TRBJ1-4
D: TRBD1

CDR3: CASSLRGTGGRSLAFF
DNA: TGTGCCAGCAGTTTAAGGGGCACAGGGGGCCGCTCTCTCGCTTTCTTT
size: NA
V: TRBV27
J: TRBJ1-1
D: TRBD1

CDR3: CASSLYGTGNTEAFF
DNA: TGTGCCAGCAGCTTATATGGGACAGGGAACACTGAAGCTTTCTTT
size: NA
V: TRBV7-2
J: TRBJ1-1
D: TRBD1

CDR3: CASSLRGVSQETQYF
DNA: TGCGCCAGCAGCTTGAGGGGGGTAAGCCAAGAGACCCAGTACTTC
size: once
V: TRBV5-1
J: TRBJ2-5
D: NA

CDR3: CASMGGAWGPEAFF
DNA: TGTGCCAGTATGGGGGGGGCGTGGGGTCCTGAAGCTTTCTTT
size: few
V: TRBV6-1
J: TRBJ1-1
D: NA

CDR3: CASSHEGQAYGYTF
DNA: TGTGCCAGCAGTCATGAGGGACAGGCTTATGGCTACACCTTC
size: few
V: TRBV6-1
J: TRBJ1-2
D: TRBD1

CDR3: CASSLTEANEQFF
DNA: TGTGCCAGCAGCTTGACAGAGGCCAATGAGCAGTTCTTC
size: NA
V: TRBV7-9
J: TRBJ2-1
D: NA

CDR3: CASSSPIVDHRGSNTEAFF
DNA: TGTGCCAGCAGCTCTCCTATCGTTGATCACAGGGGCTCGAACACTGAAGCTTTCTTT
size: NA
V: TRBV7-7
J: TRBJ1-1
D: TRBD1

CDR3: CASSRSMNTEAFF
DNA: TGTGCCAGCAGCCGAAGCATGAACACTGAAGCTTTCTTT
size: NA
V: TRBV28
J: TRBJ1-1
D: NA

CDR3: CASSYPADSSTDTQYF
DNA: TGTGCCAGCAGTTACCCCGCCGACTCTAGCACAGATACGCAGTATTTT
size: NA
V: TRBV6-6
J: TRBJ2-3
D: NA

CDR3: CASREAGEAKNIQYF
DNA: TGTGCCAGCAGGGAAGCGGGGGAAGCCAAAAACATTCAGTACTTC
size: NA
V: TRBV7-3
J: TRBJ2-4
D: TRBD2

CDR3: CASSYLEGSSEAFF
DNA: TGTGCCAGCAGTTACTTAGAGGGAAGCTCTGAAGCTTTCTTT
size: once
V: TRBV6-6
J: TRBJ1-1
D: NA

CDR3: CASSSQGGNSPLHF
DNA: TGTGCCAGCAGTTCCCAGGGAGGTAATTCACCCCTCCACTTT
size: NA
V: TRBV6-5
J: TRBJ1-6
D: NA

CDR3: CASSWGQGLGSLNTEAFF
DNA: TGTGCCAGCAGCTGGGGACAGGGTCTGGGAAGTCTGAACACTGAAGCTTTCTTT
size: NA
V: TRBV7-2
J: TRBJ1-1
D: TRBD1

CDR3: CASSPFTTGLYSYNEQFF
DNA: TGTGCCAGCAGCCCTTTTACTACGGGACTTTATTCCTACAATGAGCAGTTCTTC
size: NA
V: TRBV27
J: TRBJ2-1
D: NA

CDR3: CAWTMINTEAFF
DNA: TGTGCCTGGACCATGATTAACACTGAAGCTTTCTTT
size: NA
V: TRBV30
J: TRBJ1-1
D: NA

CDR3: CASSFQWGTEAFF
DNA: TGTGCCAGCAGCTTTCAATGGGGCACTGAAGCTTTCTTT
size: NA
V: TRBV7-6
J: TRBJ1-1
D: NA

CDR3: CASSLVGLGQPQHF
DNA: TGTGCCAGCAGCTTGGTAGGTCTCGGTCAGCCCCAGCATTTT
size: NA
V: TRBV5-4
J: TRBJ1-5
D: NA

CDR3: CASSLGPQNTEAFF
DNA: TGCGCCAGCAGCTTGGGACCGCAGAACACTGAAGCTTTCTTT
size: NA
V: TRBV5-1
J: TRBJ1-1
D: NA

CDR3: CASSPGRTQFETQYF
DNA: TGTGCCAGCAGCCCCGGGAGGACCCAATTTGAGACCCAGTACTTC
size: NA
V: TRBV13
J: TRBJ2-5
D: TRBD2

CDR3: CASSLDRGPYNEQFF
DNA: TGTGCCAGCAGCTTAGACAGGGGGCCCTACAATGAGCAGTTCTTC
size: NA
V: TRBV7-2
J: TRBJ2-1
D: TRBD1

CDR3: CASSPRASGAGQETQYF
DNA: TGTGCCAGTAGTCCTCGGGCTAGCGGGGCCGGACAAGAGACCCAGTACTTC
size: once
V: TRBV19
J: TRBJ2-5
D: TRBD2

CDR3: CASSLSRTGSKFF
DNA: TGTGCCAGCAGTTTATCGAGGACAGGAAGTAAGTTCTTC
size: NA
V: TRBV27
J: TRBJ2-1
D: TRBD1

CDR3: CASSQEGGGRTDTQYF
DNA: TGCGCCAGCAGCCAAGAAGGAGGGGGGCGCACAGATACGCAGTATTTT
size: NA
V: TRBV4-1
J: TRBJ2-3
D: NA

CDR3: CASSMGAGGAGERGYTF
DNA: TGTGCCAGTAGTATGGGGGCAGGGGGCGCGGGCGAAAGAGGCTACACCTTC
size: NA
V: TRBV19
J: TRBJ1-2
D: TRBD1

CDR3: CASSIEGTGNQPQHF
DNA: TGTGCCAGTAGTATAGAGGGGACAGGGAATCAGCCCCAGCATTTT
size: NA
V: TRBV19
J: TRBJ1-5
D: TRBD1

CDR3: CASSLTRQGAGGYTF
DNA: TGTGCCAGCAGCTTAACTCGACAGGGGGCGGGTGGCTACACCTTC
size: NA
V: TRBV7-2
J: TRBJ1-2
D: TRBD1

CDR3: CASRNVNTEAFF
DNA: TGTGCCAGCAGGAACGTGAACACTGAAGCTTTCTTT
size: NA
V: TRBV6-5
J: TRBJ1-1
D: NA

CDR3: CASRPTSHTGELFF
DNA: TGTGCCAGTAGGCCGACATCTCACACCGGGGAGCTGTTTTTT
size: NA
V: TRBV27
J: TRBJ2-2
D: NA

CDR3: CASSLGLVDQPQHF
DNA: TGCGCCAGCAGCTTGGGGCTGGTAGATCAGCCCCAGCATTTT
size: NA
V: TRBV5-1
J: TRBJ1-5
D: NA

CDR3: CASRTSGTDTQYF
DNA: TGTGCCAGCAGGACTAGCGGCACAGATACGCAGTATTTT
size: NA
V: TRBV7-2
J: TRBJ2-3
D: TRBD2

CDR3: CASSSGLSGSQETQYF
DNA: TGCGCCAGCAGCTCCGGCCTCTCCGGCAGCCAAGAGACCCAGTACTTC
size: NA
V: TRBV5-1
J: TRBJ2-5
D: NA

CDR3: CASSPRVGLQETQYF
DNA: TGCGCCAGCAGCCCCCGGGTAGGCCTCCAAGAGACCCAGTACTTC
size: NA
V: TRBV4-3
J: TRBJ2-5
D: NA

CDR3: CASSTGVAGNTIYF
DNA: TGTGCCAGCTCAACGGGGGTAGCTGGAAACACCATATATTTT
size: few
V: TRBV9
J: TRBJ1-3
D: NA

CDR3: CASSSYTGELFF
DNA: TGTGCCAGCAGCTCCTACACCGGGGAGCTGTTTTTT
size: NA
V: TRBV7-3
J: TRBJ2-2
D: NA

CDR3: CASSFLPPGQGQANYGYTF
DNA: TGTGCCAGCAGCTTTTTGCCGCCGGGACAGGGGCAAGCTAACTATGGCTACACCTTC
size: NA
V: TRBV5-5
J: TRBJ1-2
D: TRBD1

CDR3: CASSFGQFTEAFF
DNA: TGTGCCAGCAGCTTCGGGCAATTCACTGAAGCTTTCTTT
size: NA
V: TRBV11-2
J: TRBJ1-1
D: NA

CDR3: CASSTGTEQPQHF
DNA: TGCGCCAGCAGCACCGGGACAGAGCAGCCCCAGCATTTT
size: NA
V: TRBV5-1
J: TRBJ1-5
D: TRBD1

CDR3: CASSRGVEGYTF
DNA: TGTGCCAGCAGCCGGGGGGTCGAGGGCTACACCTTC
size: NA
V: TRBV6-1
J: TRBJ1-2
D: NA

CDR3: CASSFGPGSQETQYF
DNA: TGTGCCAGTAGTTTCGGTCCAGGGAGTCAAGAGACCCAGTACTTC
size: NA
V: TRBV19
J: TRBJ2-5
D: NA

CDR3: CATSRDREAGANVLTF
DNA: TGTGCCACCAGCAGAGATCGTGAGGCTGGGGCCAACGTCCTGACTTTC
size: NA
V: TRBV15
J: TRBJ2-6
D: NA

CDR3: CASSYSGRDQPQHF
DNA: TGTGCCAGCAGTTACTCGGGACGGGATCAGCCCCAGCATTTT
size: NA
V: TRBV6-5
J: TRBJ1-5
D: NA

CDR3: CASSFETGVYGYTF
DNA: TGTGCCAGCAGTTTCGAGACAGGCGTCTATGGCTACACCTTC
size: few
V: TRBV28
J: TRBJ1-2
D: NA

CDR3: CASSIGGGRWYNEQFF
DNA: TGTGCCAGTAGTATAGGTGGGGGGCGCTGGTACAATGAGCAGTTCTTC
size: NA
V: TRBV19
J: TRBJ2-1
D: NA

CDR3: CATTEVEHEQYF
DNA: TGTGCCACCACCGAGGTGGAGCACGAGCAGTACTTC
size: NA
V: TRBV6-5
J: TRBJ2-7
D: NA

CDR3: CASSRDGNTGELFF
DNA: TGCGCCAGCAGTCGGGACGGAAACACCGGGGAGCTGTTTTTT
size: few
V: TRBV5-1
J: TRBJ2-2
D: NA

CDR3: CAWSPRPNTEAFF
DNA: TGTGCCTGGAGTCCCAGGCCGAACACTGAAGCTTTCTTT
size: NA
V: TRBV30
J: TRBJ1-1
D: NA

CDR3: CASSGRGANTEAFF
DNA: TGTGCCAGCAGCGGTCGAGGAGCGAACACTGAAGCTTTCTTT
size: NA
V: TRBV13
J: TRBJ1-1
D: NA